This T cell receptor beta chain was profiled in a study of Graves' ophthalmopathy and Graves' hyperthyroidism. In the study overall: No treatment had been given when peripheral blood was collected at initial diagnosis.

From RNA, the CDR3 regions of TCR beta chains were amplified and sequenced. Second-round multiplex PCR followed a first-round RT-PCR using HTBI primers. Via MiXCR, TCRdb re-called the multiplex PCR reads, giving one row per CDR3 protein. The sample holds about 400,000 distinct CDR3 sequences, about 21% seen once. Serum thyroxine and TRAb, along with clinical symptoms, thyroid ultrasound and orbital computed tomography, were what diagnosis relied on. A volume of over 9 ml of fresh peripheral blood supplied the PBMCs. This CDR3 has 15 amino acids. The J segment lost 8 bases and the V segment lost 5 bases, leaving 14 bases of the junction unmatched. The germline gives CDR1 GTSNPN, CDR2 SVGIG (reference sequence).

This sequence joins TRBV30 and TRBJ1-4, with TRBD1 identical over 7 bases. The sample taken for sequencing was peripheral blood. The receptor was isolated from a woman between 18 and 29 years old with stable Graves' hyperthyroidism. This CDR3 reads CAWQKGASRVEKLFF. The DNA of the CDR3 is TGTGCCTGGCAAAAGGGGGCCTCGAGAGTAGAAAAACTGTTTTTT.